The 10 T cell receptor beta chains below come from one sample, sequenced in a study of blood T cell repertoires in COVID-19. The data were produced by immunoSEQ multiplex PCR, yet TCRdb's version contains in-frame clones alone and is incomplete. The sample records around 130,000 clones, 85% to 90% being singletons. The sequenced material came from peripheral blood. The receptors here all came from a woman of 80 years or more with acute or convalescent COVID-19.

J is TRBJ2-1 and V is TRBV10-3; TRBD2 aligns across 14 bases. V shed 11 bases, J shed 10 bases, and the junction held 7 bases outside the gene matches. The CDR3 spans 13 residues. Per germline, CDR1 ENHRY and CDR2 SYGVKD. The CDR3 sequence is CAAGTSGGVEQFF. CDR3 nucleotide sequence: TGTGCCGCCGGGACTAGCGGGGGTGTGGAGCAGTTCTTC.

The V and J genes are TRBV9 and TRBJ1-5; the match to TRBD1 covers 7 bases. V lost 2 bases to trimming and J lost 5 bases; unmatched junction nucleotides: 1. Germline CDR1 is SGDLS and CDR2 is YYNGEE. The CDR3 consists of 13 residues. CDR3 bases: TGTGCCAGCAGCGTCCAGGGGGATCAGCCCCAGCATTTT. Translation gives CASSVQGDQPQHF.

This clone was seen a single time. The gene calls are TRBV6-1 and TRBJ2-1; 11 bases fit TRBD2. There are 17 residues in the CDR3. J lost 3 bases, V lost 4 bases, and 8 bases had no gene match. Germline V gene sequence: CDR1 MNHNS, CDR2 SASEGT. As DNA, the CDR3 is TGTGCCAGCAGTGGGGGTAGCGGGGGGGCCGGCTACAATGAGCAGTTCTTC. It encodes CASSGGSGGAGYNEQFF.

This chain joins TRBV19 and TRBJ1-4, with 7 bases fitting TRBD1. V shed 4 bases and J 13 bases; nucleotides not matched to a gene: 9. The CDR3 covers 13 residues. Germline CDR1 reads LNHDA; CDR2 reads SQIVND (reference sequence). The DNA for the CDR3 is TGTGCCAGTAGTAAAGGGGGGACAGAGCGACTGTTTTTT. Its protein is CASSKGGTERLFF.

The chain recombines TRBV27 with TRBJ1-5; D uncertain. CDR1 is MNHEY, CDR2 SMNVEV, per germline (reference sequence). Trimming took off 1 base at V and 2 bases at J, with 6 bases between the two ends. The CDR3 runs 14 residues. CDR3 in amino acids: CASSLWGGNQPQHF. CDR3 nucleotide sequence: TGTGCCAGCAGTTTATGGGGAGGCAATCAGCCCCAGCATTTT.

This chain connects TRBV5-1 to TRBJ2-3; tentative D call: TRBD2 (6 bases). Germline V gene lookup returns CDR1 SGHRS and CDR2 YFSETQ. The CDR3 runs 14 residues. V was clipped by 3 bases and J by 0 bases, with 8 bases between them. The CDR3: CASSSRGSTDTQYF. CDR3 DNA: TGCGCCAGCAGCTCCCGGGGGAGCACAGATACGCAGTATTTT.

This clone showed up just once. This chain joins TRBV2 and TRBJ2-2; tentatively, D is TRBD1 (6 bases). V was trimmed by 7 bases and J by 0 bases, leaving 12 bases between them. Germline V gene data show CDR1 as SNHLY and CDR2 as FYNNEI. The CDR3 is 15 amino acids. The CDR3 sequence: CASNGQGTNTGELFF. CDR3 DNA: TGTGCCAGCAATGGGCAGGGGACGAACACCGGGGAGCTGTTTTTT. The entire variable domain, with the rest obtained from reference TRBV2 and TRBJ2-2, is as follows: EPEVTQTPSHQVTQMGQEVILRCVPISNHLYFYWYRQILGQKVEFLVSFYNNEISEKSEIFDDQFSVERPDGSNFTLKIRSTKLEDSAMYFCASNGQGTNTGELFFGEGSRLTVL.

This rearrangement joins TRBV15 to TRBJ2-5, with 11 bases aligning to TRBD2. The V gene's germline CDR1 is LNHNV and CDR2 YYDKDF (reference sequence). After removal of 0 bases from V and 2 bases from J, the junction contained 5 bases not matched to a gene. The CDR3 covers 17 residues. CDR3 region: CATSRDLGTSGQETQYF. For the CDR3, the DNA is TGTGCCACCAGCAGAGACCTCGGGACTAGCGGTCAAGAGACCCAGTACTTC.

The chain combines TRBV19 with TRBJ2-7; D is ambiguous. The germline V and J ends were trimmed by 4 bases and 0 bases, with 7 bases remaining between them. Germline V lookup: CDR1 LNHDA, CDR2 SQIVND (reference sequence). This CDR3 is 13 amino acids long. The CDR3 sequence is CASSNGGSYEQYF. The CDR3 region has the DNA TGTGCCAGTAGTAATGGCGGCTCCTACGAGCAGTACTTC.

This clone was counted once. This chain links TRBV14 with TRBJ1-4; D not resolved. Germline lookup yields CDR1 SGHDN and CDR2 FVKESK. The V end lost 1 base, the J end lost 7 bases, and 10 bases lay between the germline ends. The CDR3 consists of 14 residues. The CDR3 spells CASSQAREGEKLFF. As DNA, the CDR3 is TGTGCCAGCAGCCAAGCTCGGGAGGGTGAAAAACTGTTTTTT. Based on the CDR3 plus reference TRBV14 and TRBJ1-4, the full variable domain is EAGVTQFPSHSVIEKGQTVTLRCDPISGHDNLYWYRRVMGKEIKFLLHFVKESKQDESGMPNNRFLAERTGGTYSTLKVQPAELEDSGVYFCASSQAREGEKLFFGSGTQLSVL.